This T cell receptor beta chain comes out of a study of T cell repertoires in cytomegalovirus infection. Study background: Indicated by public TCR beta signatures were CMV infection and matching HLA type. Study-level findings and limits: The ex vivo response was dominated by HLA-C-restricted CMV-specific TCR beta clonotypes. Identification of carriers of CMV plus the relevant HLA was achieved through cumulative public TCR beta family frequency.

The length of the CDR3 is 14 residues. The germline V gene has CDR1 SGHTA and CDR2 FQGNSA. V was clipped by 5 bases and J by 0 bases, with 11 bases between them. This clonotype has at least ten counts. Its specificity is unknown. TCRdb independently ran MiXCR on the reads; one entry per CDR3 protein. The sample holds approximately 700,000 distinct CDR3 sequences, roughly a third seen once. This TCR was sampled from a human donor in good health (CMV status not recorded). Some clones in this sample may be carry-over from other donors' samples. Sequencing input: PBMCs. The chain couples TRBV7-2 to TRBJ2-7; tentatively, D is TRBD2 (6 bases). The chain's CDR3 is CASSPEEGSYEQYF. In nucleotides, the CDR3 is TGTGCCAGCAGCCCCGAGGAGGGCTCCTACGAGCAGTACTTC.